This is a list of T cell receptor beta chains from one sample in a study of CD8 T cells in Susac syndrome. TCRdb itself ran the immunoSEQ multiplex PCR reads through MiXCR, one entry per CDR3 protein. Of approximately 150,000 distinct CDR3 sequences detected, about 91% appear once; the ten largest clones hold 0.08%. What was sequenced was CD4+ T cells from PBMCs. These receptors originate from a human donor in good health. The CDR3 runs from the conserved cysteine through the conserved F or W. The D gene is left open where the match is weak.

TRBJ2-7,TRBV19,NA,CASSLYGGRPYEQYF,TGTGCCAGTAGCCTGTACGGGGGGCGCCCCTACGAGCAGTACTTC
TRBJ2-5,TRBV6-5,TRBD2,CASSYSGAQETQYF,TGTGCCAGCAGTTACAGCGGGGCCCAAGAGACCCAGTACTTC
TRBJ2-3,TRBV29-1,TRBD1,CSVRSTGGHTDTQYF,TGCAGCGTTAGGTCGACAGGGGGACACACAGATACGCAGTATTTT
TRBJ2-1,TRBV2,TRBD2,CASKRSGRQFF,TGTGCCAGCAAAAGGAGCGGGAGGCAGTTCTTC
TRBJ1-6,TRBV6-2/TRBV6-3,NA,CASSWWGSPLHF,TGTGCCAGCAGTTGGTGGGGTTCACCCCTCCACTTT
TRBJ2-7,TRBV6-6,NA,CASSYSGRPGKDEQYF,TGTGCCAGCAGTTACTCAGGCCGGCCAGGGAAGGACGAGCAGTACTTC
TRBJ2-3,TRBV6-2/TRBV6-3,NA,CASSYLGGVSTDTQYF,TGTGCCAGCAGTTACCTCGGCGGGGTTAGCACAGATACGCAGTATTTT
TRBJ2-5,TRBV9,NA,CASSAGAVETQYF,TGTGCCAGCAGCGCCGGGGCGGTGGAGACCCAGTACTTC
TRBJ1-2,TRBV25-1,TRBD1,CASSETKPGQGNYGYTF,TGTGCCAGCAGTGAAACGAAACCGGGACAGGGAAACTATGGCTACACCTTC
TRBJ2-7,TRBV6-5,TRBD2,CASSYSYIAGDNEQYF,TGTGCCAGCAGTTACTCTTACATAGCGGGGGACAACGAGCAGTACTTC
TRBJ2-2,TRBV19,NA,CASSWGLSLRTGELFF,TGTGCCAGTAGTTGGGGCCTTTCCTTACGGACCGGGGAGCTGTTTTTT